Reported below is one T cell receptor (beta chain). Repertoires were generated with immunoSEQ multiplex PCR, while TCRdb's copy carries only in-frame clones and drops some. In the table there are 40,000 to 55,000 clones, about 88% of which are singletons. This sample is drawn from a study of PD-L1 blockade in urothelial cancer. Study context: Each blood sample yielded a median of approximately 140,000 T cells.

The CDR3 has 15 amino acids. Germline lookup yields CDR1 MNHNY and CDR2 SVGAGI (reference sequence). Trimming left V 2 bases short and J 3 bases short, with 13 bases between. The time point is: pretreatment peripheral blood. The chain uses TRBV6-6 and TRBJ2-5, with D maybe TRBD2 (7 bases). The starting material was PBMCs, obtained around atezolizumab (anti-PD-L1) treatment. This TCR was recovered from a donor at least 40 years old with urothelial cancer. CDR3 in DNA: TGTGCCAGCAGTTACGGCGGGGGCAGAAAAGAGACCCAGTACTTC. Its translation is CASSYGGGRKETQYF.